Sequencing of this T cell receptor (beta chain) was carried out in a study of neurological immune-mediated disorders. Findings of the study overall: None of the CDR3 amino acid sequences in expanded clones turned up in more than one subject, which points to private repertoires in all groups. One related-CDR3 cluster, identified by phylogenetic grouping, held the repertoires of 18 of 34 multiple sclerosis patients and was a possible signature.

This clonotype appeared many times. Its antigen is not known. V lost 0 bases and J lost 3; bases outside the gene matches: 2. CDR1 is SGHDN, CDR2 FVKESK, per germline. CDR3 length: 14 residues. Every sequencing run drew on 15-18 subjects and yielded over 160 million TCR-beta sequences. TCRdb called the 5' RACE reads again in MiXCR, with one record for every CDR3 protein. The top ten clones hold roughly 2.4% of a sample with 75,000 to 80,000 distinct CDR3 sequences, 5% to 6% of them seen once. The chain employs TRBV14 and TRBJ2-7; 7 nucleotides align to TRBD1. Material: PBMCs. The source is a woman in her twenties or thirties with multiple sclerosis. The DNA for the CDR3 is TGTGCCAGCAGCCAAGAGGCAGGGGGCTACGAGCAGTACTTC. It yields the protein CASSQEAGGYEQYF. Variable domain in full (rest from reference TRBV14 and TRBJ2-7): EAGVTQFPSHSVIEKGQTVTLRCDPISGHDNLYWYRRVMGKEIKFLLHFVKESKQDESGMPNNRFLAERTGGTYSTLKVQPAELEDSGVYFCASSQEAGGYEQYFGPGTRLTVT.